One sample yielded the 20 T cell receptor beta chains listed below, sequenced in a study of regulatory T cells in long-lasting Graves disease. According to the study, TCR beta libraries were built with iRepertoire HTBI primers and CDR3-region Arm-PCR. Each CDR3 protein gets one entry after TCRdb re-called the multiplex PCR reads with MiXCR. Here the sample spans approximately 310,000 distinct CDR3 sequences, under 20% being singletons. Described time point: newly diagnosed GD, antithyroid drugs for less than 3 months. The TCR library was prepared using RNA isolated from PBMCs. This material consisted of peripheral blood mononuclear cells (PBMCs), taken at new diagnosis, from a patient treated with antithyroid drugs. The origin of the receptors is a female donor with Graves disease.

This clonotype was counted at least ten times. This chain uses TRBV7-3 with TRBJ2-1; 11 bases are a match to TRBD2. Germline CDR1 reads SGHTA; CDR2 reads FQGTGA. The trim removed 4 bases at V and 5 bases at J, leaving 7 bases unmatched. CDR3 length: 16 amino acids. This CDR3 is CASSSGTSGPHNEQFF. CDR3 in DNA: TGTGCCAGCAGCTCTGGGACTAGCGGTCCCCACAATGAGCAGTTCTTC.

The V gene is TRBV20-1, the J gene TRBJ2-1; 11 nucleotides match TRBD2. After removal of 4 bases from V and 3 bases from J, the junction contained 14 bases not matched to a gene. Germline V gene lookup returns CDR1 DFQATT and CDR2 SNEGSKA (reference sequence). The CDR3 is made up of 18 amino acids. The CDR3 spells CSAKPGTSGREGYNEQFF. CDR3 coding DNA: TGCAGTGCTAAGCCCGGGACTAGCGGTCGGGAGGGCTACAATGAGCAGTTCTTC.

This clonotype has a handful of counts. A much larger clone differs by one base, so this may be a read error. The V gene is TRBV7-3, the J gene TRBJ2-2, with TRBD1 identical over 7 bases. Germline CDR1 is SGHTA and CDR2 is FQGTGA. This CDR3 is 16 amino acids long. This CDR3 reads CASSLGLQGITGEQFF. The CDR3 nucleotides read TGTGCCAGCAGCTTAGGTCTACAGGGGATAACCGGGGAGCAGTTTTTT.

This clonotype was seen repeatedly, ten times or more. The CDR3 sequence: CASSLGRGINEQYF. Here the CDR3 DNA reads TGTGCCAGCAGCTTAGGCAGGGGGATCAACGAGCAGTACTTC. The chain is built from TRBV5-4 and TRBJ2-7; TRBD1 matches at 7 bases. The length of the CDR3 is 14 residues. CDR1 and CDR2 from the germline V gene are SGHNT and YYREEE (reference sequence). Trimming cost V 2 bases and J 5 bases; bases outside gene matches: 7.

The rearrangement links TRBV4-1 to TRBJ1-3; D is uncertain. This CDR3 is 16 amino acids long. Germline assignment: CDR1 MGHRA and CDR2 YSYEKL. V lost 1 base to trimming and J lost 3 bases, with 13 bases between them. CDR3 sequence: CASSQVFGENGNTIYF. In nucleotides, the CDR3 is TGCGCCAGCAGCCAAGTTTTCGGGGAGAATGGAAACACCATATATTTT.

This clonotype was counted between two and nine times. A much bigger clone sits one base away, suggesting this may be a read error. The chain employs TRBV10-3 and TRBJ1-6; the D gene is possibly TRBD1 (6 bases). CDR3 length equals 16 residues. Trimming pared 2 bases from V and 10 bases from J, leaving 18 bases between. The germline V gene encodes CDR1 ENHRY and CDR2 SYGVKD. Written as DNA, the CDR3 is TGTGCCATCAGTGAGGGGTCCCAATCAGGGGTCTCACCCCTCCACTTT. Translation gives CAISEGSQSGVSPLHF.

This clonotype showed up just a few times. The chain links TRBV6-2 or TRBV6-3 to TRBJ2-1; TRBD2 agrees at 13 bases. Germline trimming cut 0 bases from V and 6 bases from J; bases unmatched to any gene: 8. CDR3 length: 18 residues. Germline V gene sequence: CDR1 MNHEY, CDR2 SVGEGT. The CDR3 coding sequence is TGTGCCAGCAGTTACTCTCCGACTAGCGGGAGGACCCGCAATGAGCAGTTCTTC. The encoded protein is CASSYSPTSGRTRNEQFF.

This clonotype occurred many times. This chain links TRBV28 with TRBJ1-3; 9 nucleotides match TRBD1. Germline CDR1 is MDHEN and CDR2 is SYDVKM. The CDR3 has 15 amino acids. J lost 3 bases, V lost 5 bases, and 5 bases had no gene match. As DNA, the CDR3 is TGTGCCAGCAGTCAGACAGGGGGTGGTGGAAACACCATATATTTT. Its protein is CASSQTGGGGNTIYF.

At least ten counts were recorded for this clonotype. The CDR3 loop reads CASSVDGRPPREQYF. Here the CDR3 DNA reads TGTGCCAGCAGCGTAGACGGCAGACCCCCTAGGGAGCAGTACTTC. The chain couples TRBV9 to TRBJ2-7; D is uncertain. Trimming shortened V by 0 bases and J by 7 bases, and 17 bases separated the two germline ends. Germline CDR1 is SGDLS and CDR2 is YYNGEE. The CDR3 sequence is 15 residues long.

Ten or more counts support this clonotype. The chain recombines TRBV6-5 with TRBJ2-1; no reliable D call. CDR1 is MNHEY and CDR2 is SVGAGI in the germline V gene. The germline V and J ends were trimmed by 0 bases and 8 bases, with 11 bases remaining between them. This CDR3 is 14 amino acids long. CDR3: CASSYSPEYDEQFF. The CDR3 DNA sequence: TGTGCCAGCAGTTACTCCCCCGAATATGATGAGCAGTTCTTC.

There are a few counts of this clonotype. The chain has TRBV9 and TRBJ2-7; possibly TRBD2 for D (6 bases). This CDR3 region has 13 residues. V lost 3 bases and J 3 bases, leaving 10 bases between the germline ends. Looked up from germline, CDR1 is SGDLS and CDR2 is YYNGEE. The CDR3 DNA sequence: TGTGCCAGCAGCGGGGGAGGTGGCTACGAGCAGTACTTC. It codes for CASSGGGGYEQYF.

This clonotype was detected only a few times. CDR3 nucleotides: TGTGCCAGCAGCTTAACAGGGGGGTTTAATGGCTACACCTTC. Encoded protein: CASSLTGGFNGYTF. The chain is built from TRBV7-9 and TRBJ1-2, with 8 bases matching TRBD1. The V and J ends lost 2 bases and 6 bases, in that order; junction bases with no gene match: 5. The CDR3 loop spans 14 amino acids. Germline values: CDR1 SEHNR, CDR2 FQNEAQ (reference sequence).

Concerning this clonotype itself: Only one base separates this from a far larger clonotype, so it likely reflects a read error. V usage is TRBV3-1 and J usage is TRBJ2-1, with 7 bases lining up with TRBD1. The DNA matches TRBJ2-5 better at its end, which makes the J call doubtful. Germline values: CDR1 LGHDT, CDR2 YNNKEL (reference sequence). The CDR3 is made up of 14 amino acids. The CDR3 DNA reads TGTGCCAGCAGCCGCTCAGACAGGGAGGAGACCCAGTACTTC. It is translated as CASSRSDREETQYF.

At least ten counts were recorded for this clonotype. This sequence joins TRBV28 and TRBJ1-5; possibly TRBD1 for D (5 bases). The CDR3 totals 16 residues. Deletions cut 3 bases from V and 2 bases from J, with 14 bases between. The germline CDR1 and CDR2 sequences are MDHEN and SYDVKM. CDR3 protein: CASSFYTLGGNQPQHF. The CDR3 DNA reads as TGTGCCAGCAGTTTCTACACTTTGGGGGGCAATCAGCCCCAGCATTTT.

About this clonotype: A far larger clone is just one base off, so this is likely a read error. This CDR3 fails to terminate in the conserved phenylalanine or tryptophan, so it likely reflects a read error. The chain combines TRBV20-1 with TRBJ2-1, with D tentatively TRBD2 (5 bases). The J call may be incorrect, as the DNA end agrees better with TRBJ2-5. This CDR3 region has 12 residues. The germline CDR1 and CDR2 sequences are DFQATT and SNEGSKA (reference sequence). For the CDR3, the DNA is TGCAGTGGGAACGGGAAGGGAGAGACCCAGTACTTA. Amino acids: CSGNGKGETQYL.

At least ten counts were recorded for this clonotype. The chain joins TRBV2 to TRBJ2-1; D is undetermined. Germline loops: CDR1 SNHLY, CDR2 FYNNEI. The V end was cut by 8 bases, the J end by 8 bases, with 16 bases between. This CDR3 has 13 amino acids. The CDR3 bases are TGTGCCAGCGGAAGTACCGGTGTCCATGAGCAGTTCTTC. It is translated as CASGSTGVHEQFF.

This clonotype was seen at least ten times. The chain uses TRBV6-5 and TRBJ2-7; 16 nucleotides match TRBD2. Germline values: CDR1 MNHEY, CDR2 SVGAGI. This CDR3 is 14 amino acids long. J gave up 9 bases and V 6 bases, and 5 bases lay outside the gene matches. The CDR3 nucleotides read TGTGCCAGCAGCTACGGGACTAGCGGGAGGGTGCAGTACTTC. It encodes CASSYGTSGRVQYF.

This clonotype has a handful of counts. CDR3 region: CASSLGAGVGQAFF. The CDR3 bases are TGTGCCAGCAGTTTAGGGGCCGGGGTGGGACAAGCTTTCTTT. The chain combines TRBV28 with TRBJ1-1; TRBD1 is a possible D gene (5 bases). Germline assignment: CDR1 MDHEN and CDR2 SYDVKM. The length of the CDR3 is 14 residues. V gave up 2 bases and J gave up 9 bases, with 16 bases separating them.

The V gene is TRBV10-3, the J gene TRBJ1-6; D is perhaps TRBD1 (5 bases). Trimming took 4 bases from V and 10 from J, leaving 8 bases between them. The length of the CDR3 is 12 residues. CDR1 and CDR2 from the germline V gene are ENHRY and SYGVKD. Written as DNA, the CDR3 is TGTGCCATCAGTGGTCAGGGATCACCCCTCCACTTT. Its translation is CAISGQGSPLHF.

About this clonotype itself: A much larger clone is a single base away; this may be a read error. CDR3 nucleotides: TGCGCCAGCAGCACCGCTACAGACTATGGCCACACCTTC. It is translated as CASSTATDYGHTF. The rearrangement links TRBV5-1 to TRBJ1-2, with unresolved D. CDR1 and CDR2 (germline): SGHRS, YFSETQ. This CDR3 spans 13 amino acids. Filled out from reference TRBV5-1 and TRBJ1-2, the complete variable domain reads KAGVTQTPRYLIKTRGQQVTLSCSPISGHRSVSWYQQTPGQGLQFLFEYFSETQRNKGNFPGRFSGRQFSNSRSEMNVSTLELGDSALYLCASSTATDYGHTFGSGTRLTVV.